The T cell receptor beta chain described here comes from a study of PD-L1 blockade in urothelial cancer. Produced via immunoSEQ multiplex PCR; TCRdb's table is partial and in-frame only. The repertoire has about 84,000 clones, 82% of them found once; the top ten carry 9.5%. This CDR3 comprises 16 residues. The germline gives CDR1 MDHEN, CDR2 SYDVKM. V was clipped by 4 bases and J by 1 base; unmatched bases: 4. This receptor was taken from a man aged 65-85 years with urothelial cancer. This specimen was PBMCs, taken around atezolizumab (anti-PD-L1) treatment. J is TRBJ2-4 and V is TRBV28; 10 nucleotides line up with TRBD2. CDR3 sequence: CASSSAGGRAKNIQYF. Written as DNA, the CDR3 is TGTGCCAGCAGTTCAGCGGGGGGGCGGGCCAAAAACATTCAGTACTTC.